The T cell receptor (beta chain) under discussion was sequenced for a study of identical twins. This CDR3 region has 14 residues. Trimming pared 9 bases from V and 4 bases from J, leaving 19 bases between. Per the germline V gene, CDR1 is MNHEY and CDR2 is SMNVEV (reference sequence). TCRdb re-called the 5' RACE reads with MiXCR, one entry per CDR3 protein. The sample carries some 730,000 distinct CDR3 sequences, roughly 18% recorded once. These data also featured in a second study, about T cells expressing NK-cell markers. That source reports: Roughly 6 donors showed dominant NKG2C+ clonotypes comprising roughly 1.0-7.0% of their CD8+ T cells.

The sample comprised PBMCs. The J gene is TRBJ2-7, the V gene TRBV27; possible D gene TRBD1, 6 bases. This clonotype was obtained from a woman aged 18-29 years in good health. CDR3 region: CASKWDKRGYEQYF. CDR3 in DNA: TGTGCCAGTAAATGGGACAAGCGCGGGTACGAGCAGTACTTC.